Sequencing of this T cell receptor (beta chain) was carried out in a study of CD8+ T cells in alopecia areata. RNA, once extracted, was reverse transcribed into cDNA for use as the sequencing template. Clones were sequenced by immunoSEQ multiplex PCR, and TCRdb holds only the in-frame ones, with some missing. The sample includes over 200,000 clones, around three fifths of them seen just once. From germline, CDR1 is MNHEY and CDR2 SVGAGI. V lost 2 bases, J lost 1 base, and 11 bases lay in between. The CDR3 sequence is 16 residues long. The treatment is: oral pan-JAK inhibitor, 5-10 mg twice daily. The TCR was taken from a human donor with alopecia areata. This chain joins TRBV6-5 and TRBJ2-2; D is possibly TRBD1 (5 bases). Sequenced here: CD4+ T cells sorted from blood, sampled at week 4, from a patient treated with tofacitinib. The CDR3 reads CASSYKGPQNTGELFF. The CDR3 DNA follows: TGTGCCAGCAGTTACAAGGGGCCTCAGAACACCGGGGAGCTGTTTTTT.